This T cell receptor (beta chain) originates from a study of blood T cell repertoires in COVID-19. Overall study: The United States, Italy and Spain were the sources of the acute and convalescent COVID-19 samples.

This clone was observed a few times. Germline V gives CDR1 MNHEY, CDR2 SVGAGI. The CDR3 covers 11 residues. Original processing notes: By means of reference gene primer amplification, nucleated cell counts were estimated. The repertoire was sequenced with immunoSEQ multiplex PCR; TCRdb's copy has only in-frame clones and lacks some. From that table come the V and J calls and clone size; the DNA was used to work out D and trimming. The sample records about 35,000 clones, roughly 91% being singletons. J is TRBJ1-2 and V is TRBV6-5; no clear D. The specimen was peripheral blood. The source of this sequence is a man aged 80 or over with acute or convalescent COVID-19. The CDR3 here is CVGEYSYGYTF. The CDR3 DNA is TGTGTTGGGGAGTACTCCTATGGCTACACCTTC.